This T cell receptor (beta chain) was retrieved from a study of T cell responses to AZD1222 COVID-19 vaccine. CDR3 length: 15 residues. J lost 0 bases, V lost 6 bases, and 3 bases had no gene match. The germline CDR1 and CDR2 sequences are SNHLY and FYNNEI. Of note for this clone: Its antigen is unidentified. The identical CDR3 is also encoded by other nucleotide sequences in the sample.

Profiled with immunoSEQ multiplex PCR; TCRdb holds only in-frame clones, not every one. The sample contains about 100,000 clones, around nine tenths of which appear only once. Study outcomes and limitations: Nearly half of unique spike-specific TCRs reportedly avoided B.1.351 and B.1.1.7 mutated regions. Clonal diversity was possibly underestimated, and white British individuals and females predominated among donors. Spike-specific TCR breadth and depth rose after two AZD1222 doses.

Here the sequenced sample was peripheral blood, taken 28 days after the second AZD1222 dose. The receptor was derived from an adult who received the AZD1222 COVID-19 vaccine. V and J are TRBV2 and TRBJ1-5; 9 nucleotides line up with TRBD1. CDR3 amino acids: CASRDRGSSNQPQHF. The CDR3 bases are TGTGCCAGCAGAGACAGGGGGTCTAGCAATCAGCCCCAGCATTTT.